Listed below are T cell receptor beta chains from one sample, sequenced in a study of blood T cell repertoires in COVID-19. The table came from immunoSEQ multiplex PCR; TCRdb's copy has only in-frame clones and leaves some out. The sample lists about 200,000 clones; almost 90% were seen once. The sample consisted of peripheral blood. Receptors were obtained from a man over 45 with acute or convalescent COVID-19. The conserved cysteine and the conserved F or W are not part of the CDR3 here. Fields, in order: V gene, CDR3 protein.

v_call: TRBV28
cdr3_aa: ASSSTIPGQPQH

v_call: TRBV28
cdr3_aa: ASSPPAAVRGLEQF

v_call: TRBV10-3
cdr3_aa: AISQTVSYNEQF

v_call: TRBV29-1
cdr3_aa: SGTGTSGTDEQF

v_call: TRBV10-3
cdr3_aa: AISDEQDGGYT

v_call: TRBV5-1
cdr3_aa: ASSLEGQGYNSPLH

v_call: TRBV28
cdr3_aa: ATRGGGVQETQY

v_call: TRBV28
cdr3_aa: ASSSGLAGVETQY

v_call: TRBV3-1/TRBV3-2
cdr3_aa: ASSIRRQGWGRTEAF

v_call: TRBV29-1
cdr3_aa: SVTDQSSGNTIY

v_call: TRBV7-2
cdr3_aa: ASRPPGSGNTIY

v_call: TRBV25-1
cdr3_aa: ASSSGQGYNEQF

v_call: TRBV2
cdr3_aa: APRGQGPYGYT

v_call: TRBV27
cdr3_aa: ASSLAGAYTDTQY

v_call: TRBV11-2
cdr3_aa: ASSLLAGATDTQY

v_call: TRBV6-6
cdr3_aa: ASSLGTANEKLF

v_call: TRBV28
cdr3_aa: ASSLHGRTGELF

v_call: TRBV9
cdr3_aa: ASSPEGQALYEQY

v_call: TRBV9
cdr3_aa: ASRLSPPGAGELF

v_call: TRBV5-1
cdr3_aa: ASSLEYGGYGYT

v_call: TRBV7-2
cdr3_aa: ASSLEWSGTEAF

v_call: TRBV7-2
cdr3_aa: ASTPGGNAYNSPLH

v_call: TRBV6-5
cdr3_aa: ASGTSGPSVQF

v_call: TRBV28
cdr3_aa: ASSSGQGTGELF

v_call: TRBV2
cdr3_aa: ASSGEAGGLNEQF

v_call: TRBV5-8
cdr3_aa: ASSPFSPVEGNEQF

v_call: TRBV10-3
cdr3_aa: AISESIEGSYGYT

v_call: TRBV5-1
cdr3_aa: ASSLGDRDTGELF

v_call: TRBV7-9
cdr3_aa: ASSLMGLSGANVLT

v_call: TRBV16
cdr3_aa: ASSQSPGNTGELF

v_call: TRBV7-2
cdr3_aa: ASSLVPALAGGNNEQF

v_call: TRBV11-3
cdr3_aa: ASSAGVGKSNYGYT

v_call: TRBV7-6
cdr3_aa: ASSLGTGGTNTEAF

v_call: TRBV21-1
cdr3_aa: ASSKGTGVSNQPQH

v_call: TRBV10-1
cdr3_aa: ASRSGDEQF

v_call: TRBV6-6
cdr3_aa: ASSYPTSHGDTEAF

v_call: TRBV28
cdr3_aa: ASRPRGARSTDTQY

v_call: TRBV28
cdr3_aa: ASRGTYSYEQY

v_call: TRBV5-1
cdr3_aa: ASSVAGFVTEAF

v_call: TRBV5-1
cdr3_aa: ASSLAQGDGYT

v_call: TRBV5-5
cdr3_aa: ASSLAGHGIYGYT

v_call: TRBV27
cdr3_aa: ASSSRRTGDNQPQH

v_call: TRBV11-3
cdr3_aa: ASSVSGGRYNEQF

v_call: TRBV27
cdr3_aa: ASRGNRGRSEQF

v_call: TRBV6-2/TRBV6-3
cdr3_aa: ASSRRGNGYT

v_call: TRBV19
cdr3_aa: ASTAEPNSYNSPLH

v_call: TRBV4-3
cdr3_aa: ASSEYGRHSNTGELF

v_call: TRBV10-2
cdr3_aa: ASSGTSGEEETQY

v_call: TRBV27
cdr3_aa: ASRWQGDSPLH

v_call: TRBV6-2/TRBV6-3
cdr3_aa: ASSRPLAGGSDTQY